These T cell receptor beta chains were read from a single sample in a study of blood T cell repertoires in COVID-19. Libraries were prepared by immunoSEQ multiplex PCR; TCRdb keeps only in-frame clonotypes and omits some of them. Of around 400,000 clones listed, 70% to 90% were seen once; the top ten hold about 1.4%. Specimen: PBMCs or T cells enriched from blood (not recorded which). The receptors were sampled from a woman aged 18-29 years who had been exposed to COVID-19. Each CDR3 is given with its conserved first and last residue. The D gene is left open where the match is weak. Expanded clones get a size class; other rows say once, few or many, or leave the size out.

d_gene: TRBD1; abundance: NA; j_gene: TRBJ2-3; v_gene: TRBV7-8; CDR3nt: TGTGCCTGCTCCTCCGGGACAGGGATCACTAGCACAGATACGCAGTATTTT; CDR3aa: CACSSGTGITSTDTQYF
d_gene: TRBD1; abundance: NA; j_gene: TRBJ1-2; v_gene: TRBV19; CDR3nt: TGTGCCAGTAGAGGGACAGGGGGCCGATATGGCTACACCTTC; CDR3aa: CASRGTGGRYGYTF
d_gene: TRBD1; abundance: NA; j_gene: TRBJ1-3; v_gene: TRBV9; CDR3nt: TGTGCCAGCAGCGTAGACCCGGGACAGGGAAGAGGAAACACCATATATTTT; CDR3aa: CASSVDPGQGRGNTIYF
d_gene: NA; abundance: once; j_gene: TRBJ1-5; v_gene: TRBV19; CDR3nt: TGTGCCAGTAGTATAGATCGGGTGGGTCAGCCCCAGCATTTT; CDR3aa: CASSIDRVGQPQHF
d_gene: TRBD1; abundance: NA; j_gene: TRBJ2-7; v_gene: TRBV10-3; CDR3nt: TGTGCCATCAGTGGGGGGAACCGGGACAGCTACGAGCAGTACTTC; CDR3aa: CAISGGNRDSYEQYF
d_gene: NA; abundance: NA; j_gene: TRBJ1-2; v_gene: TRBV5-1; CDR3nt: TGCGCCAGCAGCTCCGGGCAGGGTCTAGTGGAAGGCTACACCTTC; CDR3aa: CASSSGQGLVEGYTF
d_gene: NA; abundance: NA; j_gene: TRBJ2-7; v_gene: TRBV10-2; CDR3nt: TGCGCCAGCAGCCACGGGTGGGAGGCCCCCGCCGAGCAGTACTTC; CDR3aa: CASSHGWEAPAEQYF
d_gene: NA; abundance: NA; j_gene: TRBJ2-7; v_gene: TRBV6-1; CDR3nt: TGTGCCAGCAGTGAGTACCAGGGGCCCTACGAGCAGTACTTC; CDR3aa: CASSEYQGPYEQYF
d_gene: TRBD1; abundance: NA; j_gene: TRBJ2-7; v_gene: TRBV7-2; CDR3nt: TGTGCCAGCAGCTTAGCCGCACGCAATACAGGGGCCTACGAGCAGTACTTC; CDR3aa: CASSLAARNTGAYEQYF
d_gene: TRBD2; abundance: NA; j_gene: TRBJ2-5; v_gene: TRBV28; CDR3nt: TGTGCCAGCAGTCTCCTGGCACTAGCGGTACAAGAGACCCAGTACTTC; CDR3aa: CASSLLALAVQETQYF
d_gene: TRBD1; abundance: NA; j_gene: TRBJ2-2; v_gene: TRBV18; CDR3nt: TGTGCCAGCTCACCACTGGACAGGGACAACACCGGGGAGCTGTTTTTT; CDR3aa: CASSPLDRDNTGELFF
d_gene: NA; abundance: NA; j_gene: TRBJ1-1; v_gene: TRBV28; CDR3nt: TGTGCCAGCAGTTCGGGACAGAACACTGAAGCTTTCTTT; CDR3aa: CASSSGQNTEAFF
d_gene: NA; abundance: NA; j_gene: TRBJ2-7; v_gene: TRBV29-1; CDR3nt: TGCAGCGTGACTCCGACTTCCGGGGTCTACGAGCAGTACTTC; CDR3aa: CSVTPTSGVYEQYF
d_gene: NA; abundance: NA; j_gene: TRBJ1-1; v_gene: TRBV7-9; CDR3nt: TGTGCCAGCAGCTTGGAAGGGGACACTGAAGCTTTCTTT; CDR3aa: CASSLEGDTEAFF
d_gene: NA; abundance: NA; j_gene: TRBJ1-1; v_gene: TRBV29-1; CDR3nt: TGCAGCGTGCCTGGGGAGGAGAACACTGAAGCTTTCTTT; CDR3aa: CSVPGEENTEAFF
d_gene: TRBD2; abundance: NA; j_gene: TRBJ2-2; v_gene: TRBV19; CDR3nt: TGTGCCAGTAGTTCGTGGACTAGCGGAAACACCGGGGAGCTGTTTTTT; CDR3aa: CASSSWTSGNTGELFF
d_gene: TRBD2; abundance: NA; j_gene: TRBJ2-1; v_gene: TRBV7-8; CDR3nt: TGTGCCAGCAGCTCTGCACTAGCGGGGGCTCATGAGCAGTTCTTC; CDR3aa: CASSSALAGAHEQFF
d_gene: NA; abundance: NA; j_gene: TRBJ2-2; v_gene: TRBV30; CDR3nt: TGTGCCTCCGACAGGGGAGGGACCGGGGAGCTGTTTTTT; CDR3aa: CASDRGGTGELFF
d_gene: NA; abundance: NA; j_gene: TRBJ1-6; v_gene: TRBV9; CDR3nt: TGTGCCAGCAGCGAGCCAGGTCGCCGCAATTCACCCCTCCACTTT; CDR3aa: CASSEPGRRNSPLHF
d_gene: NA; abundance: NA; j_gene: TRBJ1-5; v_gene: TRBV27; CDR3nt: TGTGCCAGCAGTTTATCTGCCAGTAGCAATCAGCCCCAGCATTTT; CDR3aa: CASSLSASSNQPQHF
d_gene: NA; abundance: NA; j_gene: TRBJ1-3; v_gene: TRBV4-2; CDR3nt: TGTGCCAGCAGCCAAGATTGGAGGGCTGCTGGAAACACCATATATTTT; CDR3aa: CASSQDWRAAGNTIYF
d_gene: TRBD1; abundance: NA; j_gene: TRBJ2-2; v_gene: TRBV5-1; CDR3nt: TGCGCCAGCAGCGGGGACAGCGACACCGGGGAGCTGTTTTTT; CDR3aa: CASSGDSDTGELFF
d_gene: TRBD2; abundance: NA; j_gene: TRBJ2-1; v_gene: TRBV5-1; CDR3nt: TGCGCCAGCAGGACTAGCCAGGGTCCCTACAATGAGCAGTTCTTC; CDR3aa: CASRTSQGPYNEQFF
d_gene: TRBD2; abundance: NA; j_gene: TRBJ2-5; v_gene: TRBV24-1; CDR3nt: TGTGCCACCAGTGTCCTAGCGGGAGGCTTTAAGACCCAGTACTTC; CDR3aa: CATSVLAGGFKTQYF
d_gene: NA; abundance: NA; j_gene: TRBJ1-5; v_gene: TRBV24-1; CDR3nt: TGTGCCACCAGTGATTTCATCGGGGAAGCCCAGCATTTT; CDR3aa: CATSDFIGEAQHF
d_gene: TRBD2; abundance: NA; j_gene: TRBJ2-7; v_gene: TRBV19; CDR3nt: TGTGCCAGTAGTATAGGGCGGGGGAGCTCCTACGAGCAGTACTTC; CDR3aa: CASSIGRGSSYEQYF
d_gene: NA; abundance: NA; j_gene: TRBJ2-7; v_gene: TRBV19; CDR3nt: TGTGCCAGTAGTCCCCAAGACACGTCCTCCTACGAGCAGTACTTC; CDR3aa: CASSPQDTSSYEQYF
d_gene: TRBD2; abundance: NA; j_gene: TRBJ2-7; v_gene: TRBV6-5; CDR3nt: TGTGCCAGCAGCGAGCGGGGGGGGAAATACGAGCAGTACTTC; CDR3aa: CASSERGGKYEQYF
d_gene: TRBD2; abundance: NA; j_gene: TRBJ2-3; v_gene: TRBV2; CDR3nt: TGTGCCAGCAGCTACATAGCGGGGGGGTCCACAGATACGCAGTATTTT; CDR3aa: CASSYIAGGSTDTQYF
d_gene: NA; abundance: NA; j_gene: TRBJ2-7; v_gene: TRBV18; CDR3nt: TGTGCCAGCTGCCCAGGTGGCTCCTACGAGCAGTACTTC; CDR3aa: CASCPGGSYEQYF
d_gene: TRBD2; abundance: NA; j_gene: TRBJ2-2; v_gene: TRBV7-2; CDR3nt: TGTGCCAGCAGCTTACTAGGACTAGGACCCACCGGGGAGCTGTTTTTT; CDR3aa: CASSLLGLGPTGELFF
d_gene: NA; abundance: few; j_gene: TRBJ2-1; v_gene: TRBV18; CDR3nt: TGTGCCAGCTCACGACTAGTGGAGCGCAGCTCCTACAATGAGCAGTTCTTC; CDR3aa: CASSRLVERSSYNEQFF
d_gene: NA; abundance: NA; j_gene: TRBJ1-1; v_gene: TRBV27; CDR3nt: TGTGCCAGCAGCGGGGGATCGACTGAAGCTTTCTTT; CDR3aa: CASSGGSTEAFF
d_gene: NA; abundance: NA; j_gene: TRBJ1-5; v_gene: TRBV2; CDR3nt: TGTGCCAGCAGGACAGGCGAGGGGCCCCAGCATTTT; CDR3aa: CASRTGEGPQHF
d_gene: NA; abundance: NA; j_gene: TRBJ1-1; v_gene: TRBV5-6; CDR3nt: TGTGCCAGCAGCTGGCCCGACAGGTCAGACACTGAAGCTTTCTTT; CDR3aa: CASSWPDRSDTEAFF
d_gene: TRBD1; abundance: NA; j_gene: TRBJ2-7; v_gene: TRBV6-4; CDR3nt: TGTGCCCCCAAAAAGGACAGGGGAGTTTACGAGCAGTACTTC; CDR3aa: CAPKKDRGVYEQYF
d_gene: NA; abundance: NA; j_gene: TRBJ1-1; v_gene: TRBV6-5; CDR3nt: TGTGCCAGCCGGGACATTAGTTTCGCTGAAGCTTTCTTT; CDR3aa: CASRDISFAEAFF
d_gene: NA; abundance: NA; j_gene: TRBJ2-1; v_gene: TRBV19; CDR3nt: TGTGCCAGTAGTGATGCGGGCACCGAGCAGTTCTTC; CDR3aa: CASSDAGTEQFF
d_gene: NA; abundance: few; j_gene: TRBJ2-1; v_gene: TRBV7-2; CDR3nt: TGTGCCAGCAGCTCTCGGACTTCCGATTTCCGCCCCAATCAGCAGTTCTTC; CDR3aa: CASSSRTSDFRPNQQFF
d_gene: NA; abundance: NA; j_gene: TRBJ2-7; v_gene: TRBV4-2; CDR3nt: TGTGCCAGCAGCCAAGTGCAACAGGTATCCTACGAGCAGTACTTC; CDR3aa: CASSQVQQVSYEQYF
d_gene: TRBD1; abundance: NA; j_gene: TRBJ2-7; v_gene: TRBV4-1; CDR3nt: TGCGCCAGCAGCCAAGGCACTGGGACAGGGTATTACGAGCAGTACTTC; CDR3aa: CASSQGTGTGYYEQYF
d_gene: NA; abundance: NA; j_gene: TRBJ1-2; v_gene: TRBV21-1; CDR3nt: TGTGCCAGCAGCTTTCACCGCCGGGACAGGGGCAGCTATGGCTACACCTTC; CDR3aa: CASSFHRRDRGSYGYTF
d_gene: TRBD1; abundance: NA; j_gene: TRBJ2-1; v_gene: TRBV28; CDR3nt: TGTGCCAGCAGTGAAACAGGGGGTTACTACAATGAGCAGTTCTTC; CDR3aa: CASSETGGYYNEQFF
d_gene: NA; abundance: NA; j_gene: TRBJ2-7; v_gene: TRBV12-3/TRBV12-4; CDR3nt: TGTGCCAGTGGAGTAAGCTACGAGCAGTACTTC; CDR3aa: CASGVSYEQYF
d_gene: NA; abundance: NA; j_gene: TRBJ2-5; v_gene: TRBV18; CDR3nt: TGTGCCAGCTCACTGTCTCGGGAAGAGACCCAGTACTTC; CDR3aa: CASSLSREETQYF
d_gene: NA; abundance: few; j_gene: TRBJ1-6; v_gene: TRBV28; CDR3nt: TGTGCCAGCGGGCAGGGGTCGGTCTCCTATAATTCACCCCTCCACTTT; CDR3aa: CASGQGSVSYNSPLHF
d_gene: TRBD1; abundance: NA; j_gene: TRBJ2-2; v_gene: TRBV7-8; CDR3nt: TGTGCCAGCAGCTTATCTACCCGGGGCGGGACAGGTCCCGGGGAGCTGTTTTTT; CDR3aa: CASSLSTRGGTGPGELFF
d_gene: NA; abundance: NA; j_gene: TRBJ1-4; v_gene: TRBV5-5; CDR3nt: TGTGCCAGCAGCTCAGACTTCCCTCAAGAAAAACTGTTTTTT; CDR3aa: CASSSDFPQEKLFF
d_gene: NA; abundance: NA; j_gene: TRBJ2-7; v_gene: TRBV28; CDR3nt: TGTGCCAGCAGCCCTGGCTTTTACGAGCAGTACTTC; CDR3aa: CASSPGFYEQYF
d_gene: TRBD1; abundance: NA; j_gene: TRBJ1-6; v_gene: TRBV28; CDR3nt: TGTGCCAGCACCCAACCCCACGGGACAGGGGAAAAGAGAGGATCACCCCTCCACTTT; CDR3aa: CASTQPHGTGEKRGSPLHF
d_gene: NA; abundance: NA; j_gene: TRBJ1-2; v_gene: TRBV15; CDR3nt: TGTGCCACCAGCATCGAATGGCAGGGCTATGGCTACACCTTC; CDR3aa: CATSIEWQGYGYTF
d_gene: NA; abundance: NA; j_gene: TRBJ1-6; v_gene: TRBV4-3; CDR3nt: TGCGCCAGCAGCCAAGACTTACTGATGATCTATAATTCACCCCTCCACTTT; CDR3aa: CASSQDLLMIYNSPLHF
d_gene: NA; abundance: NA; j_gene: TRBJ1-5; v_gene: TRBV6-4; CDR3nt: TGTGCCAGCCCCATGAAGGGGCATAGCAATCAGCCCCAGCATTTT; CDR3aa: CASPMKGHSNQPQHF
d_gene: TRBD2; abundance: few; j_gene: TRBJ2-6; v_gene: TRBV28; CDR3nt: TGTGCCAGCAGTTTGCCGGGACTAGCGGCCTCTGGGGCCAACGTCCTGACTTTC; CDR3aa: CASSLPGLAASGANVLTF
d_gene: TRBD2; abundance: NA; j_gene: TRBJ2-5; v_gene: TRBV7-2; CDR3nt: TGTGCCAGCAGCTTAGTAGCGGGGGGTTTCGAGACCCAGTACTTC; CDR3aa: CASSLVAGGFETQYF
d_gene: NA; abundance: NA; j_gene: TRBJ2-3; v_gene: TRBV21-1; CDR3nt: TGTGCCAGCAGCAAAGAAGGAGGCAGCCCAAGGTCCACAGATACGCAGTATTTT; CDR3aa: CASSKEGGSPRSTDTQYF
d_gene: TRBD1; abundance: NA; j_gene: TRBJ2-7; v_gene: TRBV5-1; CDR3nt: TGCGCCAGCAGCTTGGGGCCGCGACAGGGGGATTGGATCTACGAGCAGTACTTC; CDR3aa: CASSLGPRQGDWIYEQYF